The 20 T cell receptor beta chains below all came from one sample that was sequenced in a study of T cell responses to AZD1222 COVID-19 vaccine (dated by TCRdb to about 2021). The intended sense of this specimen's time point label: about 28 days (+/-7) after the second vaccine dose. Library preparation used the immunoSEQ multiplex PCR assay. TCRdb re-hosts the immuneACCESS table, in-frame sequences only. Its copies lack some clones; in the studies checked, an unresolved V gene accounts for under half of them, and the cause for the rest is not known. In all, the sample holds approximately 110,000 clones, and approximately 90% of those were seen once. About 6.8% of the sample is in the top ten clones. The material was peripheral blood, obtained 28 days after the second AZD1222 dose. All receptors come from an adult who received the AZD1222 COVID-19 vaccine.

This rearrangement joins TRBV2 to TRBJ1-1; D is ambiguous. Trimming pared 4 bases from V and 1 base from J, leaving 4 bases between. The length of the CDR3 is 12 residues. CDR1 and CDR2 from the germline V gene are SNHLY and FYNNEI. CDR3 sequence: CASSAENTEAFF. CDR3 DNA sequence: TGTGCCAGCAGTGCAGAGAACACTGAAGCTTTCTTT.

V gene TRBV18 combines with J gene TRBJ2-3; 7 positions agree with TRBD2. The CDR3 covers 15 residues. Germline V gene data show CDR1 as KGHSH and CDR2 as LQKENI. V was pared by 1 base and J by 4 bases, with 5 bases of the junction left unmatched. The CDR3 here is CASSPRGGAADTQYF. The CDR3 DNA reads TGTGCCAGCTCACCACGGGGAGGGGCGGCAGATACGCAGTATTTT.

This chain joins TRBV6-5 and TRBJ2-1; 7 positions match TRBD1. V shed 6 bases and J 2 bases; nucleotides not matched to a gene: 7. The CDR3 sequence is 15 residues long. Germline values: CDR1 MNHEY, CDR2 SVGAGI. This CDR3 reads CASRVDRWAYNEQFF. The CDR3 nucleotides are TGTGCCAGCAGGGTGGACAGGTGGGCCTACAATGAGCAGTTCTTC.

This CDR3 reads CASSLIPAGGPGTGELFF. Here the CDR3 DNA reads TGTGCCAGCAGCTTAATCCCGGCGGGGGGGCCGGGCACCGGGGAGCTGTTTTTT. The chain links TRBV7-2 to TRBJ2-2; 9 bases fit TRBD2. CDR3 length: 18 residues. Germline CDR1 reads SGHTA; CDR2 reads FQGNSA. The V gene end was trimmed by 2 bases and the J gene end by 4 bases; junction bases not matched to a gene: 11.

This chain joins TRBV7-6 and TRBJ1-1; the D is unclear. CDR3 size: 14 residues. Looked up from germline, CDR1 is SGHVS and CDR2 is FNYEAQ. V was trimmed by 8 bases and J by 2 bases, leaving 15 bases between them. CDR3 nucleotide sequence: TGTGCCAGCCTACCCGGAGAATTTAACACTGAAGCTTTCTTT. Translation gives CASLPGEFNTEAFF.

This chain joins TRBV4-2 and TRBJ1-4; D is ambiguous. V lost 3 bases and J 5 bases, leaving 7 bases between the germline ends. The CDR3 runs 13 residues. Germline lookup yields CDR1 LGHNA and CDR2 YNFKEQ. The CDR3 DNA reads as TGTGCCAGCAGCCAGGATTGGAATGAAAAACTGTTTTTT. Translating it yields CASSQDWNEKLFF.

V gene TRBV7-2 combines with J gene TRBJ2-2, with D unresolved. Germline lookup yields CDR1 SGHTA and CDR2 FQGNSA. The CDR3 totals 13 residues. Trimming pared 4 bases from V and 6 bases from J, leaving 9 bases between. CDR3: CASSSRQAGELFF. The DNA for the CDR3 is TGTGCCAGCAGCTCCCGACAAGCCGGGGAGCTGTTTTTT.

The CDR3 spells CAIGQGAQNTEAFF. CDR3 bases: TGTGCCATCGGACAGGGGGCGCAGAACACTGAAGCTTTCTTT. The J gene is TRBJ1-1, the V gene TRBV10-3; 11 nucleotides line up with TRBD1. The CDR3 consists of 14 residues. Germline loops: CDR1 ENHRY, CDR2 SYGVKD. Losses at the gene ends were 8 bases for V and 1 base for J; bases not matched to a gene: 3.

The chain has TRBV24-1 and TRBJ1-3, with D hard to call. V was clipped by 4 bases and J by 1 base, with 10 bases between them. The CDR3 runs to 15 residues. Germline V lookup: CDR1 KGHDR, CDR2 SFDVKD. CDR3 protein: CATSDPGRSGNTIYF. In DNA form, the CDR3 reads TGTGCCACCAGTGACCCCGGTAGGTCTGGAAACACCATATATTTT.

This clone was seen a few times. The chain joins TRBV6-2 or TRBV6-3 to TRBJ1-5; D is ambiguous. The CDR3 covers 12 residues. Germline CDR1 is MNHEY and CDR2 is SVGEGT. Deletions cut 2 bases from V and 7 bases from J, with 6 bases between. CDR3 coding DNA: TGTGCCAGCAGTTACCCTAGCCAGCCCCAGCATTTT. Translating it yields CASSYPSQPQHF.

The V and J genes are TRBV10-3 and TRBJ1-4; 8 bases align to TRBD1. There are 15 residues in the CDR3. Germline V gene sequence: CDR1 ENHRY, CDR2 SYGVKD. Trimming took 7 bases from V and 6 from J; bases not matched to a gene: 10. CDR3 DNA sequence: TGTGCCATCAATAGACCGGGACAGGAGGATGAAAAACTGTTTTTT. Translating gives CAINRPGQEDEKLFF.

This clone has a handful of counts. The chain couples TRBV5-6 to TRBJ2-7, with D possibly matching TRBD1 (6 bases). V dropped 1 base and J dropped 2 bases, with 10 bases sitting between them. The CDR3 extends over 14 amino acids. Germline V gene lookup returns CDR1 SGHDT and CDR2 YYEEEE. Written as DNA, the CDR3 is TGTGCCAGCAGCTTGTACGCAGGGGCCTACGAGCAGTACTTC. Protein product: CASSLYAGAYEQYF.

This clone was detected once. The V call is TRBV5-8, the J call TRBJ2-1; D unresolved. CDR3 length: 13 amino acids. Germline V gene lookup returns CDR1 SGHTS and CDR2 YDEGEE. V shed 3 bases and J shed 3 bases, with 7 bases lying between them. The CDR3 is CASSSNSYNEQFF. For the CDR3, the DNA is TGTGCCAGCAGCTCTAACAGCTACAATGAGCAGTTCTTC.

The chain uses TRBV19 and TRBJ1-1; the D gene is possibly TRBD1 (6 bases). V was clipped by 9 bases and J by 1 base, with 12 bases between them. Per the germline V gene, CDR1 is LNHDA and CDR2 is SQIVND (reference sequence). CDR3 length: 13 residues. The CDR3 DNA sequence: TGTGCCAGCGGGGGACAAACGAACACTGAAGCTTTCTTT. Its translation is CASGGQTNTEAFF. The full variable domain, rest sourced from reference TRBV19 and TRBJ1-1, is DGGITQSPKYLFRKEGQNVTLSCEQNLNHDAMYWYRQDPGQGLRLIYYSQIVNDFQKGDIAEGYSVSREKKESFPLTVTSAQKNPTAFYLCASGGQTNTEAFFGQGTRLTVV.

V is TRBV12-3 or TRBV12-4 and J is TRBJ1-1; 7 positions match TRBD1. The CDR3 spans 12 residues. The V and J ends lost 6 bases and 11 bases, in that order; junction bases with no gene match: 9. The CDR3: CASSSYTGDAFF. The CDR3 DNA sequence: TGTGCCAGCAGCAGTTACACAGGGGATGCTTTCTTT.

The V gene is TRBV14, the J gene TRBJ1-6; TRBD1 matches at 7 bases. Trimming took 5 bases from V and 7 from J; bases not matched to a gene: 11. The CDR3 is 16 residues long. Germline values: CDR1 SGHDN, CDR2 FVKESK. The CDR3 spells CASSIRGGGPNSPLHF. The CDR3, as DNA: TGTGCCAGCAGCATTAGAGGGGGCGGACCAAATTCACCCCTCCACTTT.

This chain links TRBV10-3 with TRBJ2-1, with D unresolved. In germline, CDR1 is ENHRY, CDR2 SYGVKD. V lost 3 bases, J lost 0 bases, and 9 bases lay in between. CDR3 length: 15 residues. The DNA for the CDR3 is TGTGCCATCAGTGAAGCCGTCTCCTCCTACAATGAGCAGTTCTTC. Translating gives CAISEAVSSYNEQFF.

The chain employs TRBV24-1 and TRBJ1-5; 9 bases are shared with TRBD1. V shed 6 bases and J 5 bases; nucleotides not matched to a gene: 7. Germline V gene sequence: CDR1 KGHDR, CDR2 SFDVKD. This CDR3 contains 15 residues. The CDR3 region has the DNA TGTGCCACCAGTCGGGGGGGACAGGGTGATCAGCCCCAGCATTTT. Encoded protein: CATSRGGQGDQPQHF.

The chain has TRBV24-1 and TRBJ2-1, with D possibly being TRBD1 (6 bases). The V end lost 3 bases, the J end lost 4 bases, and 15 bases lay between the germline ends. Germline loops: CDR1 KGHDR, CDR2 SFDVKD. This CDR3 spans 16 amino acids. For the CDR3, the DNA is TGTGCCACCAGTGATGCCAGGACAGTCATATACAATGAGCAGTTCTTC. This translates into CATSDARTVIYNEQFF.

CDR3 DNA: TGCGCCAGCAACCCGGGAGACAAGAATTCACCCCTCCACTTT. This gives the protein CASNPGDKNSPLHF. This chain uses TRBV5-1 with TRBJ1-6, with unresolved D. The germline CDR1 and CDR2 sequences are SGHRS and YFSETQ. This CDR3 is built from 14 residues. V was shortened by 6 bases and J by 7 bases, with 14 bases between the two germline ends. Based on the CDR3 plus reference TRBV5-1 and TRBJ1-6, the full variable domain is KAGVTQTPRYLIKTRGQQVTLSCSPISGHRSVSWYQQTPGQGLQFLFEYFSETQRNKGNFPGRFSGRQFSNSRSEMNVSTLELGDSALYLCASNPGDKNSPLHFGNGTRLTVT.